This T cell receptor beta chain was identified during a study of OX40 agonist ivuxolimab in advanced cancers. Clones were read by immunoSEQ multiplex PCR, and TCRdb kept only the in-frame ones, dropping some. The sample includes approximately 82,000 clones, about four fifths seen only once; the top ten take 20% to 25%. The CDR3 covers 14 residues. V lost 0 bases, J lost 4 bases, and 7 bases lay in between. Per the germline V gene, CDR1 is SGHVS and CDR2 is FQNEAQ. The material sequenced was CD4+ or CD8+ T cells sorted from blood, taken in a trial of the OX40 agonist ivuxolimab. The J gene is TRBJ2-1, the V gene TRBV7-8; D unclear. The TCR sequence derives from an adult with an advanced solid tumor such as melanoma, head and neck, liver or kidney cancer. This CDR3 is CASSLALLYNEQFF. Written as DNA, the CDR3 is TGTGCCAGCAGCTTAGCACTTCTATACAATGAGCAGTTCTTC.